This TCR beta chain is from a study of shared clonotypes between healthy human individuals. General study points: What naive subsets generally showed was a larger estimated richness than memory subsets showed.

Libraries were prepared by immunoSEQ multiplex PCR; TCRdb keeps only in-frame clonotypes and omits some of them. The table records 500,000 or so clones, more than 95% of them present only once. V was cut by 5 bases and J by 8 bases, with 18 bases left in between. From germline, CDR1 is MDHEN and CDR2 SYDVKM. This CDR3 spans 14 amino acids. This clone came up once. Its antigen is not known. The source material was naive CD4+ T cells sorted from blood. The subset denotes: CD45RA+ positively selected. This chain connects TRBV28 to TRBJ1-2; maybe TRBD1 (5 bases). The receptor was isolated from a woman in her 30s in good health. The chain's CDR3 is CASSPERTIRGYTF. CDR3 DNA sequence: TGTGCCAGCAGTCCCGAGCGGACAATAAGGGGCTACACCTTC.